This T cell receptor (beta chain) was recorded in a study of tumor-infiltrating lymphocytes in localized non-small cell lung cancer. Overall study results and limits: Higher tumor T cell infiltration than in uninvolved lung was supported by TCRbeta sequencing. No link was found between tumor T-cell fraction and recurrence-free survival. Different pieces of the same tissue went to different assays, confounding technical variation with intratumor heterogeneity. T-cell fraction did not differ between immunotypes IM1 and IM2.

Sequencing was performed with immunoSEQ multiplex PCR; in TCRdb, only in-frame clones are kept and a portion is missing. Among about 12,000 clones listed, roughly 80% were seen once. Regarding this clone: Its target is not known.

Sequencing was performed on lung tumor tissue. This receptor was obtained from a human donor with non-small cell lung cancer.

The DNA for the CDR3 is TGCGCCAGCAGCTCTGGACTAGCGGTTGAGACCGGGGAGCTGTTTTTT. Its protein product is CASSSGLAVETGELFF. The chain is built from TRBV5-1 and TRBJ2-2; 10 bases align to TRBD2. CDR3 length: 16 amino acids. Trimming cost V 3 bases and J 5 bases; bases outside gene matches: 7. CDR1 is SGHRS and CDR2 is YFSETQ in the germline V gene. The entire variable domain, with the rest obtained from reference TRBV5-1 and TRBJ2-2, is as follows: KAGVTQTPRYLIKTRGQQVTLSCSPISGHRSVSWYQQTPGQGLQFLFEYFSETQRNKGNFPGRFSGRQFSNSRSEMNVSTLELGDSALYLCASSSGLAVETGELFFGEGSRLTVL.